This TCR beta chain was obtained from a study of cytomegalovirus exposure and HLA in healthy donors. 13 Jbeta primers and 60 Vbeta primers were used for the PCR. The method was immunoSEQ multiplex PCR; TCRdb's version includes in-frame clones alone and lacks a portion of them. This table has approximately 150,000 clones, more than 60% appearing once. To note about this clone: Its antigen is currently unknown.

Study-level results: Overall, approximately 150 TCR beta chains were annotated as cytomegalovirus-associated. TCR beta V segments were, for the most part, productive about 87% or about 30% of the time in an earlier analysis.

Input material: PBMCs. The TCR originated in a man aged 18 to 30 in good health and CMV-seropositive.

The CDR3 coding sequence is TGCGCCAGCAGCCTTATAGCTAGCTCCTACAATGAGCAGTTCTTC. Translated, it gives CASSLIASSYNEQFF. This rearrangement joins TRBV4-1 to TRBJ2-1; D remains ambiguous. The length of the CDR3 is 15 residues. From germline, CDR1 is MGHRA and CDR2 YSYEKL. V lost 4 bases to trimming and J lost 0 bases, with 10 bases between them.